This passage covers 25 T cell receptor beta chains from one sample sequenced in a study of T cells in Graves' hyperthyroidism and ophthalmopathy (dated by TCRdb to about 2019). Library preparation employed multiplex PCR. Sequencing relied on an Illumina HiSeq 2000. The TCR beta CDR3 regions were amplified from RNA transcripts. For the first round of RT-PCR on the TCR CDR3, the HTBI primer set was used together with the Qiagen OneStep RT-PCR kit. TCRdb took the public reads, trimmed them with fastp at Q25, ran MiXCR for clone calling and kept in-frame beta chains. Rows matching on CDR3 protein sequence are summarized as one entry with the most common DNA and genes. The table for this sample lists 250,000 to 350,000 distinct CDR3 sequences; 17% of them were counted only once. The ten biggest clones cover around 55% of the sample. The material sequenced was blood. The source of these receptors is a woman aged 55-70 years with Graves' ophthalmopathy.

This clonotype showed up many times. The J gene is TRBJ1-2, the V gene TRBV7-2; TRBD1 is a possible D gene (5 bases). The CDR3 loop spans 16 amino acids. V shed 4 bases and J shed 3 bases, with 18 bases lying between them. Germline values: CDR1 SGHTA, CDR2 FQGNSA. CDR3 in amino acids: CASSSAGGGLYYGYTF. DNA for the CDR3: TGTGCCAGCAGCTCAGCAGGCGGGGGACTATACTATGGCTACACCTTC.

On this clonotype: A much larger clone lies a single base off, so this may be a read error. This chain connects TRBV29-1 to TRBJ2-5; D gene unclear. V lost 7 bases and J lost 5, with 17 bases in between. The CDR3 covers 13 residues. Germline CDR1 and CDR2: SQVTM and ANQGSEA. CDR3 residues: CSARINLRETQYF. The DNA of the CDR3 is TGCAGCGCCCGGATTAACCTCAGGGAGACCCAGTACTTC.

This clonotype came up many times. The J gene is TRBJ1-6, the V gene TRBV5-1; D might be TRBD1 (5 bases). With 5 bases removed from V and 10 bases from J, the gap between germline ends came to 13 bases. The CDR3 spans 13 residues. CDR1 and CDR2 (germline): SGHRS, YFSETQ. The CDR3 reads CASRIQESSPLHF. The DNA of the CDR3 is TGCGCCAGCAGAATACAGGAGTCCTCACCCCTCCACTTT.

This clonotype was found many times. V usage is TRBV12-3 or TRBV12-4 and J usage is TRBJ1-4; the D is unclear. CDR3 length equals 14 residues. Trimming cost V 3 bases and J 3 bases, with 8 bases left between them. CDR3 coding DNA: TGTGCCAGCAGTTTCGGGGTTGCTAATGAAAAACTGTTTTTT. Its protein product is CASSFGVANEKLFF.

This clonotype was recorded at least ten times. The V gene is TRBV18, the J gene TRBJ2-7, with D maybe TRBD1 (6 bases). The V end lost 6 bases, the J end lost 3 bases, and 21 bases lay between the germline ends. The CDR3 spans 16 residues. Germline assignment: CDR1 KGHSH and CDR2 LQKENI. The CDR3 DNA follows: TGTGCCAGCTCGCAGTCTCTGGACAGCCGAATCTACGAGCAGTACTTC. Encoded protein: CASSQSLDSRIYEQYF.

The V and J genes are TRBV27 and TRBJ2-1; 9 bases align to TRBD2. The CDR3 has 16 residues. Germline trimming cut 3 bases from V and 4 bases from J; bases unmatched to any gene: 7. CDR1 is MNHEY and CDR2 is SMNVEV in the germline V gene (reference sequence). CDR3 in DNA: TGTGCCAGCAGTTTCACTAGCGGGCCACCGTACAATGAGCAGTTCTTC. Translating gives CASSFTSGPPYNEQFF.

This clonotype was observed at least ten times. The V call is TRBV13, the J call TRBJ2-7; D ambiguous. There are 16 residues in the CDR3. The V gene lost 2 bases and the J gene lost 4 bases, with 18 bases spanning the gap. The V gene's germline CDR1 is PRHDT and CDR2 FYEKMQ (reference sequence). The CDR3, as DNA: TGTGCCAGCAGCTTACGGTACACATCCTATAAGTACGAGCAGTACTTC. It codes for CASSLRYTSYKYEQYF.

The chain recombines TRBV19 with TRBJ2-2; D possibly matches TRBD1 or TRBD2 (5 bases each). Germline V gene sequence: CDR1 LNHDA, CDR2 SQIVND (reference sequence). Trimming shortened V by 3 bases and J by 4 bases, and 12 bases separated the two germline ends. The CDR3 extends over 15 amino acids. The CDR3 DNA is TGTGCCAGTAGTATGGGGGTCTTTGGCACCGGGGAGCTGTTTTTT. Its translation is CASSMGVFGTGELFF.

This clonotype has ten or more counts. In DNA, the CDR3 is TGTGCCAGCAGGGCAGGGGGAAGCACAGATACGCAGTATTTT. It is translated as CASRAGGSTDTQYF. This chain joins TRBV2 and TRBJ2-3; TRBD1 matches 7 bases. The CDR3 consists of 14 residues. Germline loops: CDR1 SNHLY, CDR2 FYNNEI. V lost 6 bases, J lost 0 bases, and 3 bases stayed unmatched.

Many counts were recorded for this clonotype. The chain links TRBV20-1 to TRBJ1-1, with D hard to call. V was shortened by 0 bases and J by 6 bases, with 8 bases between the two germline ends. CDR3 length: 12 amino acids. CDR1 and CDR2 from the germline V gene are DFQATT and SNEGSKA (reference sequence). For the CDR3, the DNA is TGCAGTGCTAGAGAGCCTGGCGCTGAAGCTTTCTTT. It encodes CSAREPGAEAFF.

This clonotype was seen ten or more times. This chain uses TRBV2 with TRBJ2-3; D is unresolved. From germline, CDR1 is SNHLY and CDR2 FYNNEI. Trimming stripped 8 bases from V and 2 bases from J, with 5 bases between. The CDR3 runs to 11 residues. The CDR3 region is CASAYTDTQYF. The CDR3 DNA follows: TGTGCCAGCGCGTACACAGATACGCAGTATTTT.

The CDR3 coding sequence is TGTGCCAGCAGCCCCCAGTACGAGCAGTTCTTC. Its translation is CASSPQYEQFF. The rearrangement links TRBV7-9 to TRBJ2-7; D not resolved. The J call may be mistaken, given a closer DNA end match to TRBJ2-1. From germline, CDR1 is SEHNR and CDR2 FQNEAQ (reference sequence). There are 11 residues in the CDR3.

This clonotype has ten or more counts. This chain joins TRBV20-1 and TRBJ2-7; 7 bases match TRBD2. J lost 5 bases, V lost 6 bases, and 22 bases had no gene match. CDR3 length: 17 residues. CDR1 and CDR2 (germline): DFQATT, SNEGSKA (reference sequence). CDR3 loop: CSASGAHTTGSAHEQYF. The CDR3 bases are TGCAGTGCAAGCGGGGCTCACACAACAGGTTCCGCCCACGAGCAGTACTTC.

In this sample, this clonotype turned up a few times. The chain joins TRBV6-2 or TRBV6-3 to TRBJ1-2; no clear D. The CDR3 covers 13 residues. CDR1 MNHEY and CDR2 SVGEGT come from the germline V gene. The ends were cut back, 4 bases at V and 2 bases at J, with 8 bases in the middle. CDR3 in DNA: TGTGCCAGCAGTTTATCAATGAACTATGGCTACACCTTC. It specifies CASSLSMNYGYTF.

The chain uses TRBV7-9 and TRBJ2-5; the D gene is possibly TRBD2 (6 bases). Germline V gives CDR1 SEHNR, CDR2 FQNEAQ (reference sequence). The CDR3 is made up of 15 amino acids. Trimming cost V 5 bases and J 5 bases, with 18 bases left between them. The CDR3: CASSRLVLVPETQYF. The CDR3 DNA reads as TGTGCCAGCAGCCGACTAGTTTTGGTCCCGGAGACCCAGTACTTC.

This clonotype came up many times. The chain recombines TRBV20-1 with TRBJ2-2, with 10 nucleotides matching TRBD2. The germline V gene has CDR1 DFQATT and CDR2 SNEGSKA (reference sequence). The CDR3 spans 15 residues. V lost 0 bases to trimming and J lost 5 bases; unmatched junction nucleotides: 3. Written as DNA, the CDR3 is TGCAGTGCTAGAGATTTACTAGCGGGAACCGGGGAGCTGTTTTTT. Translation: CSARDLLAGTGELFF.

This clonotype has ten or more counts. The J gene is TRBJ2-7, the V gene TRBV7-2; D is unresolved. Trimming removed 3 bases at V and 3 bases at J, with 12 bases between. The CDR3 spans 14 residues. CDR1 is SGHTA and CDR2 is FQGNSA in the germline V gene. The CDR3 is CASSFRLGHYEQYF. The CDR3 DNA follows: TGTGCCAGCAGCTTCCGACTCGGTCACTACGAGCAGTACTTC.

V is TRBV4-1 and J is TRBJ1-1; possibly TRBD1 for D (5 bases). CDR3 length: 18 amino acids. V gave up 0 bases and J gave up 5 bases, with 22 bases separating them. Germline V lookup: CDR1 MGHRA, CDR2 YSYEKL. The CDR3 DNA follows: TGCGCCAGCAGCCAAGATGTGGGGCAGATACGGTTGGTTACTGAAGCTTTCTTT. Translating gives CASSQDVGQIRLVTEAFF.

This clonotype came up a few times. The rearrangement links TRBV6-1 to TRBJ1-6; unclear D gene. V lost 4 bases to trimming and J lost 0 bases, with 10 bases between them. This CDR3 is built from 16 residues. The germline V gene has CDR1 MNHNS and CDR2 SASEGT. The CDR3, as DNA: TGTGCCAGCAGTGCGAGGGTGAGCTCCTATAATTCACCCCTCCACTTT. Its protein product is CASSARVSSYNSPLHF.

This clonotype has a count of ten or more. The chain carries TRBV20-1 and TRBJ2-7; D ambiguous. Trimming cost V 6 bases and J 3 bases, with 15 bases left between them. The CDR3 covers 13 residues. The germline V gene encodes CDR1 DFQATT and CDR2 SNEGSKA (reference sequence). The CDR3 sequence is CSAVLADNYEQYF. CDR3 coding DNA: TGCAGTGCGGTATTAGCTGACAACTACGAGCAGTACTTC.

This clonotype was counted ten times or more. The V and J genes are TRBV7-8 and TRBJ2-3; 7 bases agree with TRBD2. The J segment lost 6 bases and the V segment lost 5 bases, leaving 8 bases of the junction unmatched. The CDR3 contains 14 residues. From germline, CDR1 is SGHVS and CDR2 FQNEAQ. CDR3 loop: CASSRRTSADTQYF. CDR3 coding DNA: TGTGCCAGCAGCAGACGGACTAGTGCGGATACGCAGTATTTT.

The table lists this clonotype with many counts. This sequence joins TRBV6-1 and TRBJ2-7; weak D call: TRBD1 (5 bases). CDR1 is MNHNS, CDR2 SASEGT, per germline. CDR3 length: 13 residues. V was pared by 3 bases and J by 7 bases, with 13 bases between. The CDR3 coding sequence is TGTGCCAGCAGTGATCTCAGGGTCGGAGAGCAGTACTTC. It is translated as CASSDLRVGEQYF.

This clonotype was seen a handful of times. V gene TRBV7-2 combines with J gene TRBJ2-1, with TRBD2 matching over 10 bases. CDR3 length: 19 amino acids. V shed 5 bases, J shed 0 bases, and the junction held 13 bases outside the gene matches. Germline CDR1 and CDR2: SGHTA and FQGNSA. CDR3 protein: CASSGLGLARLSSYNEQFF. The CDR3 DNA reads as TGTGCCAGCAGCGGGCTGGGACTAGCGAGATTGAGCTCCTACAATGAGCAGTTCTTC.

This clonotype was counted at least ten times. The CDR3 reads CSAPPLAWYEQYF. The CDR3 nucleotides read TGCAGTGCCCCTCCACTAGCTTGGTACGAGCAGTACTTC. This chain links TRBV20-1 with TRBJ2-7, with TRBD2 as a possible D gene (6 bases). The CDR3 runs to 13 residues. Trimming removed 6 bases from V and 4 bases from J, with 16 bases in between. CDR1 and CDR2 from the germline V gene are DFQATT and SNEGSKA (reference sequence).

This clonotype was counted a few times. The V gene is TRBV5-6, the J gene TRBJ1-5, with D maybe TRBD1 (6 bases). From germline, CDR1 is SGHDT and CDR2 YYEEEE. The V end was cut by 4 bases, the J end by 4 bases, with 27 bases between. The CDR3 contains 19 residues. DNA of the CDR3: TGTGCCAGCAGCCCAAGAATGGGACCTGGGGGCGCCGGGAATCAGCCCCAGCATTTT. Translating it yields CASSPRMGPGGAGNQPQHF.